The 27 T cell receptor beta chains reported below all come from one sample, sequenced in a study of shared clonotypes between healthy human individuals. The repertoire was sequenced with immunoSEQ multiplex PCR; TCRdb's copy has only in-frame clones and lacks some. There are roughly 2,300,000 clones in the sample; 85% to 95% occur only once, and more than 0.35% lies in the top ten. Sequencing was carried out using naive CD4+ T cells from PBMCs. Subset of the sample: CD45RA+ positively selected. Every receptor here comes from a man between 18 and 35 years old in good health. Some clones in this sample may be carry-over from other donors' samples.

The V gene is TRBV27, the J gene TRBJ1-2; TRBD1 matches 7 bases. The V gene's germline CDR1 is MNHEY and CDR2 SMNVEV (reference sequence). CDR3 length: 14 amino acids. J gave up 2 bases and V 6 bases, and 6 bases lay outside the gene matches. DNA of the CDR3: TGTGCCAGCAGGCGAGGGGGCGCGAACTATGGCTACACCTTC. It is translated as CASRRGGANYGYTF.

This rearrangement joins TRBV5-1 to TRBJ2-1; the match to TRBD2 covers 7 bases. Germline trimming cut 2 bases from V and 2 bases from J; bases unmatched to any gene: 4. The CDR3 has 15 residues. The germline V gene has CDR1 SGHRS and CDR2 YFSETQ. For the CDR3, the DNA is TGCGCCAGCAGCTTTCTAGCGGTTACCTACAATGAGCAGTTCTTC. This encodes CASSFLAVTYNEQFF.

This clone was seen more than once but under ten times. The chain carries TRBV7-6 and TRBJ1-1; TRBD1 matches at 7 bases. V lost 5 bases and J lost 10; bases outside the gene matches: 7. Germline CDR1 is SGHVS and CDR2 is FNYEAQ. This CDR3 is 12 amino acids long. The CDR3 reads CASSPRGRGAFF. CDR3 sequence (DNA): TGTGCCAGCAGCCCTAGGGGGCGCGGAGCTTTCTTT.

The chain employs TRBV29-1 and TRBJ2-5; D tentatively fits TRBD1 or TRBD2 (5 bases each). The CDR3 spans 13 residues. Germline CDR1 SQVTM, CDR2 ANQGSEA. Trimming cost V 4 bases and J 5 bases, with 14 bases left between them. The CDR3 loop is CSVGGTLGETQYF. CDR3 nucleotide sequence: TGCAGCGTTGGTGGGACCCTCGGGGAGACCCAGTACTTC.

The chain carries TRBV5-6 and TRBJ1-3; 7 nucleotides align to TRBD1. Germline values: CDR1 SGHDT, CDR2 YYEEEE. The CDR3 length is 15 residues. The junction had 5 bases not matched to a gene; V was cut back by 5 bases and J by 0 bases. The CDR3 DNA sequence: TGTGCCAGCAGGCCGACAGGGAGCTCTGGAAACACCATATATTTT. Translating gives CASRPTGSSGNTIYF.

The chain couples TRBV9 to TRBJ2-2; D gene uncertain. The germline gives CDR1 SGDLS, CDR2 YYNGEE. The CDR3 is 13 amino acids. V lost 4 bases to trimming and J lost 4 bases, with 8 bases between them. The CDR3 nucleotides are TGTGCCAGCAGCTTTCTTGGCACCGGGGAGCTGTTTTTT. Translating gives CASSFLGTGELFF.

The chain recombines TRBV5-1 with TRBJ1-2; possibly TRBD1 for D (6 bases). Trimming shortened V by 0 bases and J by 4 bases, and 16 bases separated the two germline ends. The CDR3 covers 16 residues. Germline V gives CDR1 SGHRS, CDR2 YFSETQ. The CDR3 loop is CASSLANTGYGYGYTF. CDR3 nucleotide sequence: TGCGCCAGCAGCTTGGCAAACACAGGGTACGGCTATGGCTACACCTTC.

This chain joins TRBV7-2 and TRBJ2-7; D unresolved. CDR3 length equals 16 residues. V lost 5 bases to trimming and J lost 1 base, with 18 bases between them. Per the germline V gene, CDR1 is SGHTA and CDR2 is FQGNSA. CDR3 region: CASSPVVWAESYEQYF. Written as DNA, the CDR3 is TGTGCCAGCAGCCCTGTAGTTTGGGCGGAATCCTACGAGCAGTACTTC.

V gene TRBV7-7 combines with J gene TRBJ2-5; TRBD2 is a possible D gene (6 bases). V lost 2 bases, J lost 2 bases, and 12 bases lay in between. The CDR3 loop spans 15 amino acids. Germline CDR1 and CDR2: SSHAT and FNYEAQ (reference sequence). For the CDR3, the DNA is TGTGCCAGCAGCTTACTTAGCGGAGGACAAGAGACCCAGTACTTC. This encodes CASSLLSGGQETQYF.

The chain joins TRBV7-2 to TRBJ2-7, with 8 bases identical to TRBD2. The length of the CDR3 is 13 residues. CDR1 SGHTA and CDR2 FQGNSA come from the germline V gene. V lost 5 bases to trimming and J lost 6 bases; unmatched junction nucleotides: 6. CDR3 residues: CASSGAGVAEQYF. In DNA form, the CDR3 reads TGTGCCAGCAGCGGAGCGGGAGTGGCCGAGCAGTACTTC.

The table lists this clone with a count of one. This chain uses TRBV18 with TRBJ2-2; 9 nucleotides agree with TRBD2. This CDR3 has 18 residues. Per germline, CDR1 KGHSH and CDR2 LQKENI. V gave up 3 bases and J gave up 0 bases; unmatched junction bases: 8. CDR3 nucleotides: TGTGCCAGCTCACCCTCACGAGCGGGAGGTACGAACACCGGGGAGCTGTTTTTT. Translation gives CASSPSRAGGTNTGELFF.

The CDR3 protein is CSAETIETQYF. DNA for the CDR3: TGCAGTGCCGAAACAATAGAGACCCAGTACTTC. This sequence joins TRBV20-1 and TRBJ2-5; D unclear. V dropped 6 bases and J dropped 4 bases, with 9 bases sitting between them. This CDR3 has 11 residues. Germline-derived CDR1 and CDR2 are DFQATT and SNEGSKA (reference sequence).

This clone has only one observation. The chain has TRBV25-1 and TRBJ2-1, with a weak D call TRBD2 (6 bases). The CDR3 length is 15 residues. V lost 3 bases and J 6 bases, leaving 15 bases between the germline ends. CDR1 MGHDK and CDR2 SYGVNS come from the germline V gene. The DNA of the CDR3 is TGTGCCAGCAGTGAGGTGGGTAGCGGCCTCAATGAGCAGTTCTTC. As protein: CASSEVGSGLNEQFF. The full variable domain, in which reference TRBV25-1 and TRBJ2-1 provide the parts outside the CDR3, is EADIYQTPRYLVIGTGKKITLECSQTMGHDKMYWYQQDPGMELHLIHYSYGVNSTEKGDLSSESTVSRIRTEHFPLTLESARPSHTSQYLCASSEVGSGLNEQFFGPGTRLTVL.

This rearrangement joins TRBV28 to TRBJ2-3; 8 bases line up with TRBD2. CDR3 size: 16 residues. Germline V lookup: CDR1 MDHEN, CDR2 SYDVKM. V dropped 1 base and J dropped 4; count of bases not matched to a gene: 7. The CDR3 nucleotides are TGTGCCAGCAGTTTATTCGGCGGGGGGCAGGCAGATACGCAGTATTTT. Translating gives CASSLFGGGQADTQYF.

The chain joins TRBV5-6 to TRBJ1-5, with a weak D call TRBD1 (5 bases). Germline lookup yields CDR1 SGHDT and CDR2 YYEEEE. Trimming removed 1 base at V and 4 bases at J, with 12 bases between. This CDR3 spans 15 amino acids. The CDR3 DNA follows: TGTGCCAGCAGCTTGTATTGGGGCGGGAATCAGCCCCAGCATTTT. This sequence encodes CASSLYWGGNQPQHF.

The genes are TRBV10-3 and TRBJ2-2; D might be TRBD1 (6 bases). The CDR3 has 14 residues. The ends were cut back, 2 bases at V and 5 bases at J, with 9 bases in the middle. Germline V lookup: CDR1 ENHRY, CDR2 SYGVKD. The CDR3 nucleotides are TGTGCCATCAGTGAGCGGACAGCGACCGGGGAGCTGTTTTTT. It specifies CAISERTATGELFF.

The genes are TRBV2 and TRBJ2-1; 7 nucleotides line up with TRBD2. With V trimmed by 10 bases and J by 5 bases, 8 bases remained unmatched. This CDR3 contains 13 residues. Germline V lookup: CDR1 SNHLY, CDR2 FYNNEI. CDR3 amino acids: CATGREQDNEQFF. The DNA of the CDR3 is TGTGCCACGGGGCGGGAGCAGGACAATGAGCAGTTCTTC.

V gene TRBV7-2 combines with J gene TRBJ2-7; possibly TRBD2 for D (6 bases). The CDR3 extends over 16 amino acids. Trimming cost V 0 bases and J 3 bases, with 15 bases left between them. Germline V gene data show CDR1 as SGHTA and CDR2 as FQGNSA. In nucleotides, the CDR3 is TGTGCCAGCAGCTTAGCCGCCAGCGGGCCATTCTACGAGCAGTACTTC. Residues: CASSLAASGPFYEQYF.

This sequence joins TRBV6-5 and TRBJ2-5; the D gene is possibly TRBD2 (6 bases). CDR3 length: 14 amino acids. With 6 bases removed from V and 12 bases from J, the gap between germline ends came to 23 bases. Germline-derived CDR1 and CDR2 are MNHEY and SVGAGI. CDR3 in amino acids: CASSISPVGGGKYF. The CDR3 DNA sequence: TGTGCCAGCAGCATCAGTCCGGTCGGGGGTGGGAAGTACTTC.

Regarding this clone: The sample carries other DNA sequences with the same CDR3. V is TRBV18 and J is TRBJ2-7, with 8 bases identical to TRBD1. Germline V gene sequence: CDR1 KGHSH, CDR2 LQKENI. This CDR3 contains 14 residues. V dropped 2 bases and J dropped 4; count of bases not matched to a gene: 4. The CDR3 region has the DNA TGTGCCAGCTCACCAAACGGACAGGGATACGAGCAGTACTTC. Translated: CASSPNGQGYEQYF.

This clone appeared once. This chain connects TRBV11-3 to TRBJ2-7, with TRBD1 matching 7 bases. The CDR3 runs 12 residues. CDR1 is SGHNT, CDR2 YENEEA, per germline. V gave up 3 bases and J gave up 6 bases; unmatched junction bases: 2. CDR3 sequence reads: CASSLTGSEQYF. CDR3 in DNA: TGTGCCAGCAGCTTGACAGGGAGCGAGCAGTACTTC.

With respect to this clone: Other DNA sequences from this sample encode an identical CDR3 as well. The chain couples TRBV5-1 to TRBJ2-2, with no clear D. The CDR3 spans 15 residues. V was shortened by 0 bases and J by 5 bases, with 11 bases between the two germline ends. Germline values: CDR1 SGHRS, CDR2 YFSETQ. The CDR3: CASSLAWTETGELFF. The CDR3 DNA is TGCGCCAGCAGCTTGGCCTGGACCGAGACCGGGGAGCTGTTTTTT.

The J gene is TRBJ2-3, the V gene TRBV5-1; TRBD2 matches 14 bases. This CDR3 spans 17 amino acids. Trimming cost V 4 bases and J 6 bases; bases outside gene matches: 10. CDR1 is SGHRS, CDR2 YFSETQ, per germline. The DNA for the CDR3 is TGCGCCAGCAGCCCCTTAGGGACTAGCGGGAGTGGGGATACGCAGTATTTT. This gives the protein CASSPLGTSGSGDTQYF.

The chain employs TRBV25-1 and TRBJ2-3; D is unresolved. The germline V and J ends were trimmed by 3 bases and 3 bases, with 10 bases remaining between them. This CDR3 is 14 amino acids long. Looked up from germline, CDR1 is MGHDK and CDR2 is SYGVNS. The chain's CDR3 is CASSEEQQTDTQYF. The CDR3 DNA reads TGTGCCAGCAGTGAGGAACAACAGACAGATACGCAGTATTTT.

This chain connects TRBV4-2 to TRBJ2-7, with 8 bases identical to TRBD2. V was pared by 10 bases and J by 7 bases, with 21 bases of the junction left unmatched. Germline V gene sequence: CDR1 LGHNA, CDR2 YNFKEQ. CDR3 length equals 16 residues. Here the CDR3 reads CATPGDSGSNPGEQYF. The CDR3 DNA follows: TGTGCCACCCCGGGCGACAGCGGGAGCAATCCGGGTGAGCAGTACTTC.

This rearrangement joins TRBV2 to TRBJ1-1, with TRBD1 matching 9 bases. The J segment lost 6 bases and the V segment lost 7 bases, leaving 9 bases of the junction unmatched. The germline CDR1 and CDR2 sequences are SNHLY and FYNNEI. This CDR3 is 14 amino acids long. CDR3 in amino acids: CASIQTGGSAEAFF. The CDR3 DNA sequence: TGTGCCAGCATACAGACAGGGGGTAGCGCTGAAGCTTTCTTT. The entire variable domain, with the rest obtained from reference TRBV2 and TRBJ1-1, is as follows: EPEVTQTPSHQVTQMGQEVILRCVPISNHLYFYWYRQILGQKVEFLVSFYNNEISEKSEIFDDQFSVERPDGSNFTLKIRSTKLEDSAMYFCASIQTGGSAEAFFGQGTRLTVV.

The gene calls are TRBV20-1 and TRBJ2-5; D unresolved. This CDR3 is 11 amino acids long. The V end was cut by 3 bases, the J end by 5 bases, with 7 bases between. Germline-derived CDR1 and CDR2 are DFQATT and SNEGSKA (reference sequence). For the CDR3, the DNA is TGCAGTGCTAGTTCCATGGAGACCCAGTACTTC. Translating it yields CSASSMETQYF.